This TCR beta chain was retrieved from a study of spatial heterogeneity in lung cancer. On the study more broadly: For the average unique TCR and UMI combination, more than 8.5 occurrences appeared in raw reads.

All TCR cDNA molecules were individually tagged with a unique molecular identifier. In TCRdb, the 5' RACE reads were re-called with MiXCR into one record per CDR3 protein. This table holds about 21,000 distinct CDR3 sequences, just over 4.5% found once. The V and J ends lost 3 bases and 2 bases respectively, with 9 bases between them. From germline, CDR1 is MRHNA and CDR2 SNTAGT. CDR3 size: 14 residues. This clonotype has a count of ten or more. Its specificity is unknown. Study findings and constraints: Blood carried ubiquitous expanded tumor TCRs more at resection than follow-up.

Stated time point: sample taken at primary tumor resection. Whole RNA, which was extracted from tumor, nontumor lung tissue or frozen PBMC, was sequenced without any cell sorting. The donor population consisted of over 55 patients with untreated, early-stage non-small cell lung cancer. The sample consisted of PBMCs, taken at surgery. The rearrangement links TRBV6-4 to TRBJ2-3, with unresolved D. The receptor comes from a male donor with early-stage non-small cell lung cancer. The CDR3 bases are TGTGCCAGCAGTGAGGGAACACCCACAGATACGCAGTATTTT. Protein: CASSEGTPTDTQYF.